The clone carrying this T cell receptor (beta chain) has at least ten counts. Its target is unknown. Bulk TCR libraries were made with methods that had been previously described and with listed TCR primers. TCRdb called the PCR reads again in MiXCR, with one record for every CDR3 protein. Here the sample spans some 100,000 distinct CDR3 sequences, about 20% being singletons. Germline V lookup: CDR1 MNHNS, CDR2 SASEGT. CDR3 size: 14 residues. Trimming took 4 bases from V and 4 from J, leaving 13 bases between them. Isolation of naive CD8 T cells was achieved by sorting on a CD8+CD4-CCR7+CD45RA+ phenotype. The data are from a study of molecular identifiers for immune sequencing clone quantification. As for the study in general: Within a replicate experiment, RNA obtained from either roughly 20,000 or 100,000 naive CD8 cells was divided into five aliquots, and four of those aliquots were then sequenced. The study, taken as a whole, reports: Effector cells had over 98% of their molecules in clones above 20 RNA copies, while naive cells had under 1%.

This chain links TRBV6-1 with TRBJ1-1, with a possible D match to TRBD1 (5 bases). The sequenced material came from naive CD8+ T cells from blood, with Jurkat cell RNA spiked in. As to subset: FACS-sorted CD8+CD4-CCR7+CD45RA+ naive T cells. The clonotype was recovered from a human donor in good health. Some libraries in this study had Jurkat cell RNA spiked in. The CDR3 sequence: CASSGYSRGTEAFF. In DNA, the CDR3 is TGTGCCAGCAGTGGTTACAGTAGGGGCACTGAAGCTTTCTTT.